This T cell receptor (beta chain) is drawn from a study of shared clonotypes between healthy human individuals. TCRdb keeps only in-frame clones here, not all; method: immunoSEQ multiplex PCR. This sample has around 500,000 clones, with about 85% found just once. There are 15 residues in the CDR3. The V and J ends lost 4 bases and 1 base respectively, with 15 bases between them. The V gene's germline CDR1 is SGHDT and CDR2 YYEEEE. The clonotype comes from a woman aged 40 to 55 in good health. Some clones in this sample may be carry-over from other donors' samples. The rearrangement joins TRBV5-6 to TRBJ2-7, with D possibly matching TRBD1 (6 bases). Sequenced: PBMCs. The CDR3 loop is CASSIGTSISYEQYF. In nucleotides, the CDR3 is TGTGCCAGCAGCATCGGGACATCGATTTCCTACGAGCAGTACTTC. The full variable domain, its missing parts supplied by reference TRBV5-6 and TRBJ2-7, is DAGVTQSPTHLIKTRGQQVTLRCSPKSGHDTVSWYQQALGQGPQFIFQYYEEEERQRGNFPDRFSGHQFPNYSSELNVNALLLGDSALYLCASSIGTSISYEQYFGPGTRLTVT.